These 21 T cell receptor beta chains originate from one sample sequenced in a study of blood T cell repertoires in COVID-19. TCRdb's copy holds only in-frame clones and misses some; the assay was immunoSEQ multiplex PCR. The sample lists approximately 210,000 clones; approximately 89% were seen once. Sequencing input: peripheral blood. The receptors come from a woman between 35 and 50 years old with acute or convalescent COVID-19.

The chain combines TRBV27 with TRBJ2-2; the D is unclear. The CDR3 loop spans 16 amino acids. V lost 2 bases to trimming and J lost 3 bases, with 13 bases between them. Germline CDR1 reads MNHEY; CDR2 reads SMNVEV (reference sequence). CDR3 sequence (DNA): TGTGCCAGCAGTTTAGGCCTAGGAAGGTACACCGGGGAGCTGTTTTTT. This encodes CASSLGLGRYTGELFF.

V and J are TRBV6-6 and TRBJ1-1, with 7 bases identical to TRBD1. The CDR3 has 14 amino acids. CDR1 and CDR2 (germline): MNHNY, SVGAGI (reference sequence). J was trimmed by 6 bases and V by 3 bases; bases with no gene match: 7. The CDR3 DNA is TGTGCCAGCAGTTATTCGACAGGGTGGCCTGAAGCTTTCTTT. It codes for CASSYSTGWPEAFF.

V is TRBV2 and J is TRBJ2-1; TRBD1 is a possible D gene (5 bases). V was trimmed by 4 bases and J by 0 bases, leaving 31 bases between them. Germline values: CDR1 SNHLY, CDR2 FYNNEI. This CDR3 region has 22 residues. The CDR3 region is CASSVKSAKQEPISSSYNEQFF. The CDR3 DNA reads as TGTGCCAGCAGTGTTAAGTCTGCGAAACAGGAGCCTATATCGAGCTCCTACAATGAGCAGTTCTTC.

This sequence joins TRBV3-1 (or the pseudogene TRBV3-2) and TRBJ1-6; D perhaps matches TRBD1 (6 bases). V was pared by 3 bases and J by 9 bases, with 9 bases between. Germline lookup yields CDR1 LGHDT and CDR2 YNNKEL (reference sequence). The CDR3 is made up of 13 amino acids. This chain's CDR3 is CASSQWDTSPLHF. The CDR3 nucleotides read TGTGCCAGCAGCCAGTGGGACACTTCACCCCTCCACTTT.

This chain joins TRBV7-6 and TRBJ2-2; 8 bases are a match to TRBD2. From germline, CDR1 is SGHVS and CDR2 FNYEAQ. Losses at the gene ends were 0 bases for V and 7 bases for J; bases not matched to a gene: 10. This CDR3 is built from 17 residues. The CDR3 region has the DNA TGTGCCAGCAGCTTAGCGCACCGGGGGGGCCGTAGCGGGGAGCTGTTTTTT. Translation gives CASSLAHRGGRSGELFF.

V gene TRBV27 combines with J gene TRBJ2-5; 12 nucleotides match TRBD2. The J segment lost 5 bases and the V segment lost 4 bases, leaving 8 bases of the junction unmatched. The CDR3 runs 16 residues. Germline CDR1 is MNHEY and CDR2 is SMNVEV (reference sequence). CDR3 sequence reads: CASSSTGTSGPETQYF. The CDR3 nucleotides are TGTGCCAGCAGTTCGACCGGGACTAGCGGGCCTGAGACCCAGTACTTC.

This rearrangement joins TRBV7-6 to TRBJ1-1, with TRBD1 as a possible D gene (5 bases). This CDR3 comprises 16 residues. V lost 1 base to trimming and J lost 6 bases, with 18 bases between them. Looked up from germline, CDR1 is SGHVS and CDR2 is FNYEAQ. Here the CDR3 DNA reads TGTGCCAGCAGCTTAGAGCATCTGGGGGGAATGGCTGAAGCTTTCTTT. Translating it yields CASSLEHLGGMAEAFF.

V usage is TRBV19 and J usage is TRBJ1-4; 9 nucleotides line up with TRBD1. The germline V gene has CDR1 LNHDA and CDR2 SQIVND (reference sequence). CDR3 size: 18 residues. Trimming removed 5 bases from V and 2 bases from J; junction bases left unmatched: 12. The CDR3 is CASSSPPGTGSTNEKLFF. Here the CDR3 DNA reads TGTGCCAGTAGTTCCCCCCCGGGGACAGGGTCCACTAATGAAAAACTGTTTTTT.

The chain has TRBV7-2 and TRBJ2-5; TRBD2 might be the D (6 bases). The CDR3 contains 13 residues. V gave up 2 bases and J gave up 5 bases, with 9 bases separating them. CDR1 and CDR2 from the germline V gene are SGHTA and FQGNSA. DNA of the CDR3: TGTGCCAGCAGCTTAAGACGGGGGGAGACCCAGTACTTC. This sequence encodes CASSLRRGETQYF.

The chain couples TRBV21-1 to TRBJ1-6. TRBV21-1 corresponds to a pseudogene. This CDR3 spans 16 amino acids. CDR3 residues: CASSKWRGNNNSPLHF. In DNA, the CDR3 is TGTGCCAGCAGCAAATGGCGGGGTAACAATAATTCACCCCTCCACTTT.

The chain joins TRBV19 to TRBJ1-4; maybe TRBD1 (6 bases). Germline CDR1 is LNHDA and CDR2 is SQIVND (reference sequence). V was pared by 6 bases and J by 8 bases, with 19 bases between. The CDR3 contains 15 residues. CDR3 sequence: CASRLTGTNYEKLFF. In DNA form, the CDR3 reads TGTGCCAGTAGACTCACCGGGACAAACTACGAAAAACTGTTTTTT.

Only a few counts were recorded for this clone. The J gene is TRBJ1-5, the V gene TRBV12-5; TRBD1 aligns across 7 bases. The CDR3 is 13 amino acids. Germline lookup yields CDR1 LGHNT and CDR2 FRNRAP. The trim removed 4 bases at V and 6 bases at J, leaving 3 bases unmatched. The CDR3 spells CASGSGTVQPQHF. The CDR3 DNA follows: TGTGCTAGTGGTTCCGGGACAGTTCAGCCCCAGCATTTT.

The chain links TRBV9 to TRBJ2-5, with 8 positions matching TRBD1. Germline CDR1 is SGDLS and CDR2 is YYNGEE. The CDR3 contains 15 residues. The V segment lost 3 bases and the J segment 5 bases; nucleotides outside the gene matches: 9. The CDR3 nucleotides read TGTGCCAGCAGCGAGCGACAGGGGCAATGGGAGACCCAGTACTTC. Translated, it gives CASSERQGQWETQYF.

The chain employs TRBV11-2 and TRBJ1-2; no clear D. V was cut by 0 bases and J by 4 bases, with 12 bases left in between. The CDR3 is 15 amino acids. Germline CDR1 SGHAT, CDR2 FQNNGV. The CDR3 DNA follows: TGTGCCAGCAGCTTAGATCTTCAGGTCGTCTATGGCTACACCTTC. This codes for CASSLDLQVVYGYTF. The complete variable domain, with remaining parts taken from reference TRBV11-2 and TRBJ1-2, reads EAGVAQSPRYKIIEKRQSVAFWCNPISGHATLYWYQQILGQGPKLLIQFQNNGVVDDSQLPKDRFSAERLKGVDSTLKIQPAKLEDSAVYLCASSLDLQVVYGYTFGSGTRLTVV.

The chain is built from TRBV4-1 and TRBJ1-5, with D possibly TRBD1 on 6 matching bases. Germline loops: CDR1 MGHRA, CDR2 YSYEKL. Trimming cost V 1 base and J 8 bases, with 9 bases left between them. The CDR3 extends over 13 amino acids. The CDR3 protein is CASSQGGPEPQHF. The DNA of the CDR3 is TGCGCCAGCAGCCAAGGGGGGCCGGAGCCCCAGCATTTT.

Notes on this clone: Distinct nucleotide sequences in the sample also encode this CDR3. The chain links TRBV2 to TRBJ2-2; TRBD1 is a possible D gene (6 bases). The CDR3 has 15 residues. The V and J ends lost 7 bases and 0 bases respectively, with 12 bases between them. Germline V gives CDR1 SNHLY, CDR2 FYNNEI. The CDR3 region has the DNA TGTGCCAGCACCGAGGACAGACCGAACACCGGGGAGCTGTTTTTT. It yields the protein CASTEDRPNTGELFF.

J is TRBJ2-5 and V is TRBV29-1; D is unresolved. Germline lookup yields CDR1 SQVTM and CDR2 ANQGSEA. The CDR3 runs 14 residues. V lost 6 bases to trimming and J lost 0 bases, with 14 bases between them. DNA of the CDR3: TGCAGCGTCAAACTCCGACACTACCAAGAGACCCAGTACTTC. Its translation: CSVKLRHYQETQYF.

This rearrangement joins TRBV24-1 to TRBJ1-2, with TRBD1 matching over 10 bases. Germline CDR1 and CDR2: KGHDR and SFDVKD. Trimming at V came to 3 bases and at J to 4 bases, leaving 7 bases not matched to a gene. The CDR3 has 16 residues. The CDR3 nucleotides read TGTGCCACCAGTGATCCCCGGGACAGGGGAAGCTATGGCTACACCTTC. This codes for CATSDPRDRGSYGYTF.

The chain combines TRBV10-3 with TRBJ2-3; 8 nucleotides align to TRBD2. CDR1 and CDR2 (germline): ENHRY, SYGVKD. This CDR3 comprises 14 residues. V was clipped by 7 bases and J by 2 bases; unmatched bases: 5. CDR3 sequence: CAINSGGSTDTQYF. CDR3 nucleotide sequence: TGTGCCATCAACAGCGGGGGATCCACAGATACGCAGTATTTT.

The chain combines TRBV30 with TRBJ1-2, with no clear D. V was cut by 5 bases and J by 4 bases, with 8 bases left in between. This CDR3 spans 11 amino acids. CDR1 GTSNPN and CDR2 SVGIG come from the germline V gene (reference sequence). The chain's CDR3 is CAWGLGYGYTF. Written as DNA, the CDR3 is TGTGCCTGGGGACTGGGCTATGGCTACACCTTC.

V usage is TRBV11-2 and J usage is TRBJ1-1; D is perhaps TRBD1 (5 bases). The germline V and J ends were trimmed by 4 bases and 3 bases, with 15 bases remaining between them. In germline, CDR1 is SGHAT, CDR2 FQNNGV. The CDR3 spans 15 residues. The CDR3 is CASSSYQGSHTEAFF. DNA of the CDR3: TGTGCCAGCAGCTCCTACCAGGGATCTCACACTGAAGCTTTCTTT.